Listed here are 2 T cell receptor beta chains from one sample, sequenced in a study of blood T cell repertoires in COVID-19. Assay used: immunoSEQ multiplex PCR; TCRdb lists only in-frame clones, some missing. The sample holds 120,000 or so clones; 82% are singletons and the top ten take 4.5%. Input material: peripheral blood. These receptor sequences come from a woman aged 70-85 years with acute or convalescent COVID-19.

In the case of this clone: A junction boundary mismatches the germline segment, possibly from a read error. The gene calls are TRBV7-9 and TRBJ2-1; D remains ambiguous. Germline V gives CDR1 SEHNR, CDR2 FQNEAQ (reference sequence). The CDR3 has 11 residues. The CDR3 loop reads CASSLFLDTLF. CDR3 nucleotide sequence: TGTGCCAGCAGCTTGTTTCTTGACACCCTCTTC.

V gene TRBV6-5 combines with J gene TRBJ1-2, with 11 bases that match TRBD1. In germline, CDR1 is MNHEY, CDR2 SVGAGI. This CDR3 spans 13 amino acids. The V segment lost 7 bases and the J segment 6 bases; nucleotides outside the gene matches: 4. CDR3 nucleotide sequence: TGTGCCAGCACTCGGACAGGGGGCCATGGCTACACCTTC. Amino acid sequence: CASTRTGGHGYTF.